This entry lists 19 T cell receptor beta chains sequenced from one sample in a study of patients and donors after allogeneic stem cell transplantation. TCRdb re-analysed the RT-PCR reads in MiXCR, keeping a single row per CDR3 protein. The sample gives hundreds of thousands of distinct CDR3 sequences, 16% of which show up once; around 7.9% is in the top ten. The source material was blood, either unsorted or a sorted T cell fraction (not recorded which). The source is a human donor who was either an allogeneic HSCT recipient or a stem cell or donor lymphocyte infusion donor (not recorded which). It is not recorded whose cells these are; they may come from a transplant donor.

V is TRBV12-3 or TRBV12-4 and J is TRBJ2-3, with D perhaps matching TRBD1 or TRBD2 (5 bases each). V was trimmed by 1 base and J by 10 bases, leaving 6 bases between them. There are 11 residues in the CDR3. As DNA, the CDR3 is TGTGCCAGCAGTTTAGTGGGGGCGCAGTATTTT. Translation gives CASSLVGAQYF.

This clonotype was seen more than once but under ten times. The J gene is TRBJ2-5, the V gene TRBV12-3 or TRBV12-4; possibly TRBD1 or TRBD2 for D (5 bases each). The CDR3 covers 15 residues. The V gene lost 5 bases and the J gene lost 5 bases, with 18 bases spanning the gap. The CDR3 sequence: CASSPGTTLGETQYF. The CDR3 region has the DNA TGTGCCAGCAGTCCGGGGACCACCCTAGGGGAGACCCAGTACTTC.

This clonotype was seen more than once but under ten times. This chain joins TRBV7-9 and TRBJ1-2; TRBD1 matches 7 bases. Germline CDR1 reads SEHNR; CDR2 reads FQNEAQ (reference sequence). V trimming: 4 bases; J trimming: 6 bases; junction bases outside the gene matches: 8. The CDR3 length is 14 residues. Here the CDR3 reads CASSSGQAVDGYTF. DNA of the CDR3: TGTGCCAGCAGCTCCGGACAGGCGGTCGATGGCTACACCTTC.

The sample holds a few counts of this clonotype. This chain joins TRBV7-9 and TRBJ2-1; 13 bases fit TRBD2. The CDR3 contains 13 residues. The trim removed 8 bases at V and 10 bases at J, leaving 5 bases unmatched. Germline loops: CDR1 SEHNR, CDR2 FQNEAQ (reference sequence). The CDR3 nucleotides are TGTGCCAGCCCTCGGACTAGCGGGGGCGAGCAGTTCTTC. Its translation is CASPRTSGGEQFF.

The J gene is TRBJ2-4, the V gene TRBV12-3 or TRBV12-4; D not certain. CDR3 size: 17 residues. With 3 bases removed from V and 0 bases from J, the gap between germline ends came to 15 bases. Here the CDR3 DNA reads TGTGCCAGCAGTTTTTCCCGGCCGGGTGGAGCCAAAAACATTCAGTACTTC. Translated, it gives CASSFSRPGGAKNIQYF.

The rearrangement links TRBV21-1 to TRBJ2-7. TRBV21-1 is termed a pseudogene. This CDR3 has 14 residues. The CDR3 here is CASSRGRQTYEQYF. The CDR3 DNA is TGTGCCAGCAGCCGAGGAAGGCAGACCTACGAGCAGTACTTC.

The chain has TRBV5-6 and TRBJ1-5; TRBD1 is a possible D gene (6 bases). V lost 4 bases, J lost 0 bases, and 17 bases lay in between. CDR1 and CDR2 from the germline V gene are SGHDT and YYEEEE. The CDR3 covers 17 residues. For the CDR3, the DNA is TGTGCCAGCAGCCCTCGGAGGGGACATTATAGCAATCAGCCCCAGCATTTT. This sequence encodes CASSPRRGHYSNQPQHF.

This clonotype has only a few counts. V is TRBV12-3 or TRBV12-4 and J is TRBJ1-2, with 7 bases that match TRBD1. With 5 bases clipped from V and 6 bases from J, the junction kept 9 bases outside the gene matches. The CDR3 has 14 residues. In DNA form, the CDR3 reads TGTGCCAGCAGTCGAACGGGACAGATACATGGCTACACCTTC. Translating it yields CASSRTGQIHGYTF.

The chain has TRBV7-3 and TRBJ2-2, with 8 bases that match TRBD2. The CDR3 totals 18 residues. The germline V gene encodes CDR1 SGHTA and CDR2 FQGTGA. The J segment lost 2 bases and the V segment lost 0 bases, leaving 8 bases of the junction unmatched. The CDR3 DNA is TGTGCCAGCAGCTTAACGCAGGCTAGCGGGTTTAACACCGGGGAGCTGTTTTTT. This sequence encodes CASSLTQASGFNTGELFF.

This clonotype was seen only once. The chain has TRBV3-1 and TRBJ1-2; tentatively, D is TRBD1 (5 bases). This CDR3 comprises 13 residues. Germline CDR1 and CDR2: LGHDT and YNNKEL (reference sequence). V was pared by 8 bases and J by 1 base, with 11 bases between. The CDR3, as DNA: TGTGCCAGCGCCGGGGCCTTTAACTATGGCTACACCTTC. Its protein is CASAGAFNYGYTF.

This chain uses TRBV3-1 with TRBJ1-2; tentatively, D is TRBD1 (5 bases). The V end was cut by 1 base, the J end by 4 bases, with 10 bases between. Per germline, CDR1 LGHDT and CDR2 YNNKEL (reference sequence). The CDR3 runs to 14 residues. Here the CDR3 reads CASSQGEGSYGYTF. CDR3 in DNA: TGTGCCAGCAGCCAAGGGGAGGGGTCCTATGGCTACACCTTC.

This clonotype was seen only a few times. V and J are TRBV7-3 and TRBJ2-3; 12 positions match TRBD2. Per the germline V gene, CDR1 is SGHTA and CDR2 is FQGTGA. V lost 5 bases, J lost 14 bases, and 8 bases stayed unmatched. CDR3 length: 13 residues. The CDR3 DNA reads TGTGCCAGCAGCCCAACCGGGACTAGCGGGCTGTATTTT. Translating it yields CASSPTGTSGLYF.

Comment on this clonotype: One junction end disagrees with the germline gene, perhaps due to a read error. V gene TRBV29-1 combines with J gene TRBJ1-1; possible D gene TRBD1, 5 bases. Germline assignment: CDR1 SQVTM and CDR2 ANQGSEA. The CDR3 contains 11 residues. CDR3 in DNA: TGCAGTTGGGGGGTGAACTCTGAAGCTTTCTTT. Its translation: CSWGVNSEAFF.

A few counts support this clonotype. This chain connects TRBV6-1 to TRBJ2-7; weak D call: TRBD2 (5 bases). The CDR3 length is 13 residues. Trimming pared 10 bases from V and 2 bases from J, leaving 15 bases between. Per germline, CDR1 MNHNS and CDR2 SASEGT. Here the CDR3 DNA reads TGTGCCACCGAGCGAGCGGATACCTACGAGCAGTACTTC. The encoded protein is CATERADTYEQYF.

This clonotype came up a few times. This chain joins TRBV20-1 and TRBJ2-7, with TRBD1 as a possible D gene (5 bases). From germline, CDR1 is DFQATT and CDR2 SNEGSKA (reference sequence). V was cut by 2 bases and J by 5 bases, with 13 bases left in between. The CDR3 is made up of 13 amino acids. The CDR3 nucleotides read TGCAGTGCTAGACCGGACACGATACACGAGCAGTACTTC. Its translation is CSARPDTIHEQYF.

This clonotype was observed once. V usage is TRBV20-1 and J usage is TRBJ2-4; 7 bases are a match to TRBD2. The CDR3 spans 15 residues. Trimming cost V 6 bases and J 0 bases; bases outside gene matches: 8. Germline values: CDR1 DFQATT, CDR2 SNEGSKA (reference sequence). CDR3 in amino acids: CSAPPSGLAKNIQYF. As DNA, the CDR3 is TGCAGTGCCCCCCCTAGCGGACTAGCCAAAAACATTCAGTACTTC.

This rearrangement joins TRBV6-2 or TRBV6-3 to TRBJ2-2, with 9 bases fitting TRBD1. The germline gives CDR1 MNHEY, CDR2 SVGEGT. V dropped 0 bases and J dropped 4; count of bases not matched to a gene: 3. This CDR3 has 16 residues. The CDR3 spells CASSYSRDRVTGELFF. CDR3 DNA sequence: TGTGCCAGCAGTTACTCTCGGGACAGGGTCACCGGGGAGCTGTTTTTT.

The chain links TRBV2 to TRBJ1-5; D unresolved. Germline values: CDR1 SNHLY, CDR2 FYNNEI. The CDR3 length is 15 residues. V dropped 7 bases and J dropped 4 bases, with 17 bases sitting between them. This chain's CDR3 is CASTEEGTVNQPQHF. In DNA, the CDR3 is TGTGCCAGCACCGAGGAAGGCACAGTTAATCAGCCCCAGCATTTT.

This clonotype showed up many times. V usage is TRBV5-1 and J usage is TRBJ2-3; TRBD2 matches at 12 bases. The CDR3 covers 14 residues. Germline V gene sequence: CDR1 SGHRS, CDR2 YFSETQ. After removal of 7 bases from V and 5 bases from J, the junction contained 5 bases not matched to a gene. The CDR3 loop reads CASGPLAGGDTQYF. CDR3 bases: TGCGCCAGCGGCCCACTAGCGGGAGGAGATACGCAGTATTTT.